This T cell receptor (beta chain) stems from a study of liver allograft versus peripheral blood T cells. In the study overall: Blood and transplanted-liver T cell receptor repertoires from recipients were compared. Study-wide findings and caveats: As reported, T cell receptor repertoires inside liver allografts differed from those present in peripheral blood.

The CDR3 covers 13 residues. Germline trimming cut 4 bases from V and 6 bases from J; bases unmatched to any gene: 5. The germline CDR1 and CDR2 sequences are DFQATT and SNEGSKA (reference sequence). This clonotype has only a few counts. Its cognate antigen is unknown. TCRdb passed the reads through MiXCR, listing each CDR3 protein once. The table shows 8,000 or so distinct CDR3 sequences, with approximately 18% occurring only once. The sequence was obtained from a human patient who had a liver transplant. The graft donor may have contributed some T cells. The chain carries TRBV20-1 and TRBJ1-5; TRBD1 aligns across 8 bases. In DNA, the CDR3 is TGCAGTGCTACAGGGGGCCGGGGTCAGCCCCAGCATTTT. Translation: CSATGGRGQPQHF.